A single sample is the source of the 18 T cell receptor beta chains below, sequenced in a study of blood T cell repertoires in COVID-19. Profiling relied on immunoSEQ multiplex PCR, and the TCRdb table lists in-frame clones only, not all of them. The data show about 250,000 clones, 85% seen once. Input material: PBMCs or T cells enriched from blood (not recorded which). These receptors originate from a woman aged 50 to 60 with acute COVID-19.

CDR3 nucleotide sequence: TGTGCCAGGATTCGTAGCGGGGTCCTAGCCAAAAACATTCAGTACTTC. It yields the protein CARIRSGVLAKNIQYF. This chain links TRBV19 with TRBJ2-4; 8 positions agree with TRBD2. CDR1 and CDR2 from the germline V gene are LNHDA and SQIVND (reference sequence). This CDR3 has 16 residues. With 9 bases clipped from V and 0 bases from J, the junction kept 10 bases outside the gene matches.

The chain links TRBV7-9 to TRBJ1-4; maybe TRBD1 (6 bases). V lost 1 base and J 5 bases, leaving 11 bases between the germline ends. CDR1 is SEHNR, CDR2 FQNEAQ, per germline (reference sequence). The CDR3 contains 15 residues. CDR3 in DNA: TGTGCCAGCAGCTTAGGCAGGGGCGTGAATGAAAAACTGTTTTTT. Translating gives CASSLGRGVNEKLFF.

The CDR3 here is CASSPNNDRGTEAFF. The CDR3 nucleotides are TGTGCCAGCAGCCCGAACAACGACAGGGGGACTGAAGCTTTCTTT. The genes are TRBV7-2 and TRBJ1-1; 9 bases agree with TRBD1. The CDR3 is made up of 15 amino acids. Germline trimming cut 5 bases from V and 5 bases from J; bases unmatched to any gene: 9. CDR1 and CDR2 from the germline V gene are SGHTA and FQGNSA.

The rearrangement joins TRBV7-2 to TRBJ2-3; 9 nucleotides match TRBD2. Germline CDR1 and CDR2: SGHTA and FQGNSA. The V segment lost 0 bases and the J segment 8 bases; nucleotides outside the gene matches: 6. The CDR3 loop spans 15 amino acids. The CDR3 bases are TGTGCCAGCAGCTTAGCGCTTGGGACTAGCTCTACGCAGTATTTT. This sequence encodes CASSLALGTSSTQYF.

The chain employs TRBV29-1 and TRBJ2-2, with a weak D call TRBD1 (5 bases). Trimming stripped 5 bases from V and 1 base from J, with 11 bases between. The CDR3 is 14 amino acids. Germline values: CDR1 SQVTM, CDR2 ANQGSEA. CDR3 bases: TGCAGCGTTCTGACAGCGCAGAACACCGGGGAGCTGTTTTTT. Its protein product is CSVLTAQNTGELFF.

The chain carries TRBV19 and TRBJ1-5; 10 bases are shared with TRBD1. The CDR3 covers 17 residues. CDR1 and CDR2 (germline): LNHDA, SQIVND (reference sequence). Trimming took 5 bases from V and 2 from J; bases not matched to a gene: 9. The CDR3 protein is CASSPRDRGLGNQPQHF. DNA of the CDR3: TGTGCCAGTAGTCCCCGAGACAGGGGGCTTGGCAATCAGCCCCAGCATTTT.

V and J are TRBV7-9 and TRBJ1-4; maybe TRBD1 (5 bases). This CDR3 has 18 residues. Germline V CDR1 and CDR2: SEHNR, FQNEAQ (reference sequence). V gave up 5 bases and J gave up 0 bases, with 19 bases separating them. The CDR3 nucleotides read TGTGCCAGCAGCCGTGGGCGGGGGAGTCCCGCAACTAATGAAAAACTGTTTTTT. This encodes CASSRGRGSPATNEKLFF. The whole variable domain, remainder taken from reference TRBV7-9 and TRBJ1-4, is DTGVSQNPRHKITKRGQNVTFRCDPISEHNRLYWYRQTLGQGPEFLTYFQNEAQLEKSRLLSDRFSAERPKGSFSTLEIQRTEQGDSAMYLCASSRGRGSPATNEKLFFGSGTQLSVL.

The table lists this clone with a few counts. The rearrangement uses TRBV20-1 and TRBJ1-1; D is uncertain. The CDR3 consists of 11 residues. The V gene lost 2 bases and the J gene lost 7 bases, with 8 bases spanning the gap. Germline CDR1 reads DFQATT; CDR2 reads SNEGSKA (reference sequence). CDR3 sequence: CSARNKREAFF. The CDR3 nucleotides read TGCAGTGCTAGAAACAAACGTGAAGCTTTCTTT.

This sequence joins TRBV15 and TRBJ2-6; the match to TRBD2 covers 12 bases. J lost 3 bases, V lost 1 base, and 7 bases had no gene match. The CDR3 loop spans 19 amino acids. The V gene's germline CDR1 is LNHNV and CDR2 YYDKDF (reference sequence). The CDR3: CATSRALAGGPRGANVLTF. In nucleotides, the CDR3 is TGTGCCACCAGCAGAGCTCTAGCGGGGGGGCCTCGTGGGGCCAACGTCCTGACTTTC.

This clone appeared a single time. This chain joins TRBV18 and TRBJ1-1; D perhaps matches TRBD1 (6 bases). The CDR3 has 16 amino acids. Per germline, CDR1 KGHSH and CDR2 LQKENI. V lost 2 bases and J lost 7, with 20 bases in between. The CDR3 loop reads CASSPLQGPGKDEAFF. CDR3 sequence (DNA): TGTGCCAGCTCACCATTACAGGGTCCTGGGAAAGATGAAGCTTTCTTT.

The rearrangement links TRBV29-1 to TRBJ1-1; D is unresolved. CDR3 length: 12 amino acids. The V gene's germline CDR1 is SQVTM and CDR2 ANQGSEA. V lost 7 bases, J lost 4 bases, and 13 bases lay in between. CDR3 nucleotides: TGCAGCGCCAATCGGGAAACCACTGAAGCTTTCTTT. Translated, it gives CSANRETTEAFF.

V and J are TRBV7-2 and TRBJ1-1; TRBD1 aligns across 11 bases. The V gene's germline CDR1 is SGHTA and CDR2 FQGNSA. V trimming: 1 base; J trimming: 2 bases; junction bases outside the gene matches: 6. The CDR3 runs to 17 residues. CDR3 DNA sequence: TGTGCCAGCAGCTTAGTGGGACAGGGGGGAGTTAACACTGAAGCTTTCTTT. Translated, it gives CASSLVGQGGVNTEAFF.

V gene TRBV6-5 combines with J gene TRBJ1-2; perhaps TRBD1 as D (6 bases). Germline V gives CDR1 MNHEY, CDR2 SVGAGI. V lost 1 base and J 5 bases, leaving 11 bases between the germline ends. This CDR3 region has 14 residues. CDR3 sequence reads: CASSYFRGGYGYTF. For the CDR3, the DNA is TGTGCCAGCAGTTACTTCAGGGGAGGGTATGGCTACACCTTC.

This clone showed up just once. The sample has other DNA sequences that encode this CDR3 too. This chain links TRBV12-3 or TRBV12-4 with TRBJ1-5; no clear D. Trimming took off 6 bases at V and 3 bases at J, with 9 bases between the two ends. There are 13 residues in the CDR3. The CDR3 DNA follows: TGTGCCAGCAGCGGACGGGACAATCAGCCCCAGCATTTT. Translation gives CASSGRDNQPQHF.

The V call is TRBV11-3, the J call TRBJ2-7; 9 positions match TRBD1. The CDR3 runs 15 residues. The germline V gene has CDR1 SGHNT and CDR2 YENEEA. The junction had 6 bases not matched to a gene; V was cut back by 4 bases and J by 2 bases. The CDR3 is CASSSPGQGTYEQYF. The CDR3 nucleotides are TGTGCCAGCAGCTCGCCGGGACAGGGAACCTACGAGCAGTACTTC. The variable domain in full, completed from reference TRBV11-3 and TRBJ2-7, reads EAGVVQSPRYKIIEKKQPVAFWCNPISGHNTLYWYLQNLGQGPELLIRYENEEAVDDSQLPKDRFSAERLKGVDSTLKIQPAELGDSAVYLCASSSPGQGTYEQYFGPGTRLTVT.

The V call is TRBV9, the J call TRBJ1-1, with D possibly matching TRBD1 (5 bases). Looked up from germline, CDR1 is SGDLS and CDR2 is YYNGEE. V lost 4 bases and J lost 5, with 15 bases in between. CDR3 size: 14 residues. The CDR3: CASSPGRVFTEAFF. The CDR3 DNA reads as TGTGCCAGCAGCCCCGGCAGGGTATTTACTGAAGCTTTCTTT.

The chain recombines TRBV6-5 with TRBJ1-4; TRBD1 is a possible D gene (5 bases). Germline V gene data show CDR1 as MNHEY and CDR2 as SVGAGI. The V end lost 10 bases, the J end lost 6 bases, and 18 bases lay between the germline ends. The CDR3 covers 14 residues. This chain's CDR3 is CATMLGGRDEKLFF. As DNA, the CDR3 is TGTGCCACCATGCTCGGGGGGAGGGATGAAAAACTGTTTTTT.

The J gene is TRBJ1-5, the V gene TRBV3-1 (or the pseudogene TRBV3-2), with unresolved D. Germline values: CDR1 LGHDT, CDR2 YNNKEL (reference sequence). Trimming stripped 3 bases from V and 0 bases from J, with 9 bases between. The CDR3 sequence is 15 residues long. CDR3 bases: TGTGCCAGCAGCCAGAGCCCCCTTAGCAATCAGCCCCAGCATTTT. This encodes CASSQSPLSNQPQHF.